This T cell receptor (beta chain) is drawn from a study of shared T cell receptors in the human thymus. Trimming cost V 5 bases and J 4 bases, with 9 bases left between them. Germline V gene sequence: CDR1 LGHNA, CDR2 YNFKEQ. There are 12 residues in the CDR3. Assay: immunoSEQ multiplex PCR; the TCRdb copy retains only in-frame clones and omits some. The sample contains about 380,000 clones, 85% to 95% of which appear only once. This TCR was sampled from a human donor. Sequencing was done on a sample of thymocytes. This chain connects TRBV4-2 to TRBJ2-7; possibly TRBD1 for D (6 bases). The CDR3 sequence is CASSEQGYEQYF. DNA of the CDR3: TGTGCCAGCAGCGAACAGGGATACGAGCAGTACTTC.